The rows below give T cell receptor beta chains drawn from one sample of a study of T-cell reconstitution after alpha-beta-depleted transplantation in children. TCRdb reanalysed the PCR reads using MiXCR and keeps one entry per CDR3 protein. The sample has over 550,000 distinct CDR3 sequences; roughly a tenth are singletons. This sample comprised PBMCs from the stem cell graft donor, obtained from the stem cell graft. The receptor source for this set is a human donor who donated a stem cell graft to a child with acute myeloid leukemia. The conserved cysteine and the conserved F or W are not part of the CDR3 here. The order of the fields is J gene, clone size, V gene, CDR3 protein. Clone size is stated in some rows and not others, as once, few, many or a class when expanded.

>TRBJ2-1|many|TRBV29-1
SVGLVNNEQF
>TRBJ2-7|.|TRBV12-3/TRBV12-4
ASNERGGYEQY
>TRBJ2-7|.|TRBV12-3/TRBV12-4
ASSFRLLGQDYEQY
>TRBJ2-7|many|TRBV6-2/TRBV6-3
ASSVPGTGPYEQY
>TRBJ2-2|.|TRBV20-1
CTIRAGENTGELF
>TRBJ2-5|few|TRBV4-2
ASSQGGAGGPGETQY
>TRBJ1-1|.|TRBV20-1
SASPGQGSGNTEAF
>TRBJ2-5|.|TRBV7-3
ASSQTSTETQY
>TRBJ2-5|many|TRBV25-1
ASSTFGTQY
>TRBJ1-2|many|TRBV20-1
SAPRRGYGYT
>TRBJ1-6|many|TRBV20-1
SARDIQGGTPLH
>TRBJ2-1|few|TRBV7-2
ASAGQAQYNEQF
>TRBJ2-5|.|TRBV28
ASSLGGKGETQY
>TRBJ2-1|few|TRBV7-9
ASSSTTDYNEQF
>TRBJ2-1|many|TRBV12-3/TRBV12-4
ASSLLEGRSEQF
>TRBJ2-2|few|TRBV12-3/TRBV12-4
ASSLRSGNTGELF
>TRBJ1-5|.|TRBV20-1
SASRENQPQH
>TRBJ1-2|many|TRBV12-3/TRBV12-4
ASSFLVLGAYGYT
>TRBJ2-7|few|TRBV28
ASRGARISYEQY
>TRBJ2-7|.|TRBV29-1
SVDSGGAHLYEQY
>TRBJ2-7|few|TRBV10-3
AIRYSTGNEQY
>TRBJ2-7|few|TRBV5-1
ASSYLEGGSYEQY
>TRBJ2-3|few|TRBV20-1
SARAPGRGNTQY
>TRBJ2-1|many|TRBV11-2
ASSLEVLRRGEQF
>TRBJ2-5|.|TRBV20-1
SPRGQARETQY
>TRBJ2-7|few|TRBV7-9
ASSSRRDYTQEQY
>TRBJ2-1|many|TRBV7-8
ASSSPGGALGGNEQF
>TRBJ2-1|many|TRBV20-1
SATPTSDNEQF
>TRBJ2-1|many|TRBV4-3
ASSHQIWNNEQF
>TRBJ1-2|many|TRBV7-2
ASSRYTDEGYGYT
>TRBJ2-3|.|TRBV12-3/TRBV12-4
ASSPGTSGREGTDTQY
>TRBJ2-5|.|TRBV7-8
ASSLWGAGQETQY
>TRBJ2-1|many|TRBV2
ASSVSGGSYNEQF
>TRBJ2-7|.|TRBV6-1
ASSRDRLSYEQY
>TRBJ2-7|.|TRBV29-1
SVIPRISGRAYEQY
>TRBJ2-2|.|TRBV12-3/TRBV12-4
ASSIAGGGTGELF
>TRBJ2-2|many|TRBV9
ASSVTQQGNTGELF
>TRBJ2-1|.|TRBV7-2
ASSSLAGYSEQF
>TRBJ2-6|.|TRBV9
ASSEPRSGANVLA
>TRBJ2-7|many|TRBV28
ASTKTGSRERQY
>TRBJ2-1|few|TRBV2
ATQGPGDEQF
>TRBJ2-5|few|TRBV29-1
SVAQRWGQETQY
>TRBJ2-1|many|TRBV4-3
ASSQVKLAGQDEQF
>TRBJ2-1|.|TRBV28
ATMTSGYNEQF
>TRBJ2-7|.|TRBV24-1
ATSDPRQTEQY
>TRBJ2-7|.|TRBV5-6
ASSWVPTSGREQY
>TRBJ1-5|.|TRBV6-2/TRBV6-3
ASNEQGKSHQPQH
>TRBJ2-2|few|TRBV11-2
ASTPARVLITGELF
>TRBJ2-3|.|TRBV6-4
ASSDSGFNTQY
>TRBJ2-7|.|TRBV28
ASSLLNYEQY
>TRBJ2-1|.|TRBV12-5
ASGTGGGASYNEQF
>TRBJ2-5|many|TRBV20-1
SARVLAGPKETQY